The T cell receptor beta chain described here comes from a study of blood T cell repertoires in COVID-19. Across the study: COVID-19 samples, acute and convalescent, were from the United States, Italy and Spain. From T cells, B-cell-depleted T cells, or PBMCs came the material, which was cDNA or gDNA.

The V and J ends lost 7 bases and 0 bases respectively, with 9 bases between them. The CDR3 is 13 amino acids. Germline V gene sequence: CDR1 SNHLY, CDR2 FYNNEI. Sequenced by immunoSEQ multiplex PCR; TCRdb stores in-frame clones only, minus some. The sample records more than 85,000 clones, roughly four fifths being singletons. Sequencing was carried out using peripheral blood. This TCR was recovered from a man in his forties or fifties with active or convalescent COVID-19. The rearrangement links TRBV2 to TRBJ1-1; no definite D call. The CDR3 loop is CASNEGLNTEAFF. CDR3 DNA: TGTGCCAGCAACGAGGGCCTGAACACTGAAGCTTTCTTT. The whole variable domain, filled in from reference TRBV2 and TRBJ1-1, reads EPEVTQTPSHQVTQMGQEVILRCVPISNHLYFYWYRQILGQKVEFLVSFYNNEISEKSEIFDDQFSVERPDGSNFTLKIRSTKLEDSAMYFCASNEGLNTEAFFGQGTRLTVV.